This T cell receptor beta chain originates from a study of blood T cells in healthy people across ages. Details on this clonotype: The antigen is not known. An end of the junction does not agree with germline; a read error may underlie this.

The individuals who served as donors were healthy Caucasians living in Russia, aged about 6 to 95. Per individual sample, total RNA of at least 5 micrograms was extracted. General study findings and limits: TCR beta diversity per million T cells fell roughly linearly with age.

Looked up from germline, CDR1 is SQVTM and CDR2 is ANQGSEA. The CDR3 covers 13 residues. It was with a sample-barcoded 5' primer and a J-beta primer mix that a second PCR of about 7 to 12 cycles was run. TCRdb fed the 5' RACE reads into MiXCR, producing one record per CDR3 protein. In the table there are over 600,000 distinct CDR3 sequences, around 21% of which are singletons. Sequenced material: blood. The V and J genes are TRBV29-1 and TRBJ1-4; 7 bases match TRBD1. The clonotype was recovered from an older man in good health. The CDR3: CSAGQTANEKPFF. CDR3 sequence (DNA): TGCAGCGCGGGACAGACAGCTAATGAAAAACCGTTTTTT. The full variable domain, in which reference TRBV29-1 and TRBJ1-4 provide the parts outside the CDR3, is SAVISQKPSRDICQRGTSLTIQCQVDSQVTMMFWYRQQPGQSLTLIATANQGSEATYESGFVIDKFPISRPNLTFSTLTVSNMSPEDSSIYLCSAGQTANEKPFFGSGTQLSVL.